This T cell receptor beta chain was sequenced in a study of blood T cell repertoires in COVID-19. CDR3 length equals 14 residues. V gave up 1 base and J gave up 4 bases, with 10 bases separating them. The germline V gene has CDR1 SGHTA and CDR2 FQGNSA. Libraries were prepared by immunoSEQ multiplex PCR; TCRdb keeps only in-frame clonotypes and omits some of them. The sample yields around 300,000 clones, approximately 86% seen once. The receptor was derived from a young woman who had recovered from COVID-19. V usage is TRBV7-2 and J usage is TRBJ1-2; a possible D gene is TRBD1 (6 bases). The specimen sequenced was PBMCs or T cells enriched from blood (not recorded which). CDR3 amino acids: CASSLDVTGYGYTF. The CDR3 bases are TGTGCCAGCAGCTTAGACGTGACAGGCTATGGCTACACCTTC.